What follows are 28 T cell receptor beta chains derived from one specimen sequenced in a study of T cell repertoires in cytomegalovirus infection. These receptors are not linked to any known antigen. One entry per CDR3 protein, called by TCRdb with MiXCR from the reads. The sample lists some 350,000 distinct CDR3 sequences; approximately 32% were seen once. Sequenced material: cultured PBMCs, taken from culture after CMV antigen stimulation. All receptors come from a human donor in good health (CMV status not recorded). Some clones in this sample may be carry-over from other donors' samples.

The CDR3 nucleotides read TGTGCCAGCAGCCAAGGCCTCCTAGCGGGCCACTACAATGAGCAGTTCTTC. This encodes CASSQGLLAGHYNEQFF. The chain uses TRBV4-2 and TRBJ2-1, with 8 positions matching TRBD2. The V segment lost 1 base and the J segment 3 bases; nucleotides outside the gene matches: 8. The CDR3 covers 17 residues. Germline loops: CDR1 LGHNA, CDR2 YNFKEQ.

The chain links TRBV20-1 to TRBJ2-7, with D uncertain. Deletions cut 1 base from V and 2 bases from J, with 12 bases between. Germline CDR1 reads DFQATT; CDR2 reads SNEGSKA (reference sequence). The CDR3 sequence is 14 residues long. CDR3 sequence (DNA): TGCAGTGCTAGAGGGACGGTGTCGCCCTACGAGCAGTACTTC. This sequence encodes CSARGTVSPYEQYF.

The V call is TRBV27, the J call TRBJ2-5; D not certain. V was pared by 0 bases and J by 1 base, with 6 bases between. This CDR3 is built from 14 residues. Germline CDR1 is MNHEY and CDR2 is SMNVEV (reference sequence). In nucleotides, the CDR3 is TGTGCCAGCAGTTTATCACGACCCCAAGAGACCCAGTACTTC. It codes for CASSLSRPQETQYF.

V gene TRBV24-1 combines with J gene TRBJ2-1; possible D gene TRBD2, 5 bases. V lost 5 bases and J lost 7, with 11 bases in between. Germline CDR1 is KGHDR and CDR2 is SFDVKD. The CDR3 runs to 13 residues. DNA of the CDR3: TGTGCCACCAGTGGGCTAGCCAGAAATGAGCAGTTCTTC. Translation gives CATSGLARNEQFF.

V is TRBV7-2 and J is TRBJ2-7, with D perhaps TRBD1 (7 bases). Germline V gene sequence: CDR1 SGHTA, CDR2 FQGNSA. The CDR3 spans 13 residues. Trimming cost V 4 bases and J 6 bases, with 13 bases left between them. The DNA of the CDR3 is TGTGCCAGCAGCTCAACCCAGGGGGGCGAGCAGTACTTC. Protein sequence: CASSSTQGGEQYF.

The chain is built from TRBV11-2 and TRBJ1-5; D remains unclear. This CDR3 is 14 amino acids long. Germline V CDR1 and CDR2: SGHAT, FQNNGV. Trimming shortened V by 2 bases and J by 6 bases, and 11 bases separated the two germline ends. The chain's CDR3 is CASSLQSGGQPQHF. CDR3 in DNA: TGTGCCAGCAGCTTACAGTCCGGTGGTCAGCCCCAGCATTTT.

The chain employs TRBV12-3 or TRBV12-4 and TRBJ1-4; 7 nucleotides agree with TRBD1. The CDR3 spans 12 residues. Trimming took 6 bases from V and 5 from J; bases not matched to a gene: 0. The CDR3 DNA is TGTGCCAGCAGGACAGGGAATGAAAAACTGTTTTTT. Translating it yields CASRTGNEKLFF.

The V gene is TRBV7-3, the J gene TRBJ2-3; the D call may be TRBD1 or TRBD2 (5 bases each). Trimming removed 3 bases from V and 6 bases from J, with 13 bases in between. The CDR3 runs 14 residues. CDR1 SGHTA and CDR2 FQGTGA come from the germline V gene. CDR3 sequence reads: CASSFRESEDTQYF. DNA for the CDR3: TGTGCCAGCAGCTTCAGGGAGTCGGAGGATACGCAGTATTTT. The variable domain in full, completed from reference TRBV7-3 and TRBJ2-3, reads GAGVSQTPSNKVTEKGKYVELRCDPISGHTALYWYRQSLGQGPEFLIYFQGTGAADDSGLPNDRFFAVRPEGSVSTLKIQRTERGDSAVYLCASSFRESEDTQYFGPGTRLTVL.

The chain has TRBV20-1 and TRBJ1-6, with a weak D call TRBD1 (6 bases). The CDR3 has 14 amino acids. The V end was cut by 5 bases, the J end by 5 bases, with 13 bases between. Germline V lookup: CDR1 DFQATT, CDR2 SNEGSKA (reference sequence). In DNA form, the CDR3 reads TGCAGTGCTTCCCCGGACAGTAATAATTCACCCCTCCACTTT. The encoded protein is CSASPDSNNSPLHF.

This clonotype was seen repeatedly, ten times or more. This chain joins TRBV7-2 and TRBJ1-4; 7 bases fit TRBD1. The germline CDR1 and CDR2 sequences are SGHTA and FQGNSA. With V trimmed by 3 bases and J by 7 bases, 8 bases remained unmatched. There are 15 residues in the CDR3. The CDR3: CASSLTGRLGEKLFF. The CDR3 nucleotides read TGTGCCAGCAGCTTGACAGGGAGATTGGGTGAAAAACTGTTTTTT.

This clonotype was recorded a few times. CDR3 nucleotide sequence: TGTGCCATCAGTGACTTAGTCGTGAGGGACAGGGCTGACGGCTACACCTTC. It specifies CAISDLVVRDRADGYTF. The chain has TRBV10-3 and TRBJ1-2, with 9 bases matching TRBD1. After removal of 3 bases from V and 8 bases from J, the junction contained 16 bases not matched to a gene. There are 17 residues in the CDR3. CDR1 and CDR2 from the germline V gene are ENHRY and SYGVKD.

A few counts support this clonotype. The V call is TRBV7-8, the J call TRBJ1-1; possible D gene TRBD1, 5 bases. V gave up 2 bases and J gave up 0 bases, with 13 bases separating them. Germline-derived CDR1 and CDR2 are SGHVS and FQNEAQ. The CDR3 is 16 residues long. The CDR3 sequence is CASSLRRGDLNTEAFF. DNA of the CDR3: TGTGCCAGCAGCTTAAGACGTGGGGACTTGAACACTGAAGCTTTCTTT.

This clonotype was seen only a few times. The V and J genes are TRBV20-1 and TRBJ1-1, with a tentative D call TRBD1 (6 bases). The length of the CDR3 is 14 residues. Germline assignment: CDR1 DFQATT and CDR2 SNEGSKA (reference sequence). The V gene lost 1 base and the J gene lost 4 bases, with 13 bases spanning the gap. In nucleotides, the CDR3 is TGCAGTGCTAGAGTCGCTAGAGGGGGCACTGAAGCTTTCTTT. Protein sequence: CSARVARGGTEAFF.

The gene calls are TRBV6-1 and TRBJ1-1; weak D call: TRBD1 (5 bases). Germline V lookup: CDR1 MNHNS, CDR2 SASEGT. The CDR3 has 15 residues. Trimming cost V 10 bases and J 0 bases, with 18 bases left between them. CDR3: CATNRAVGVNTEAFF. The CDR3 region has the DNA TGTGCCACCAACCGCGCGGTGGGGGTGAACACTGAAGCTTTCTTT.

There are a few counts of this clonotype. The DNA for the CDR3 is TGTGCCAGCACCTCGGGACGGTTGGAGACTGAAGCTTTCTTT. Translating gives CASTSGRLETEAFF. The chain employs TRBV12-3 or TRBV12-4 and TRBJ1-1; D perhaps matches TRBD1 (5 bases). Trimming removed 7 bases at V and 5 bases at J, with 17 bases between. The CDR3 contains 14 residues.

The chain couples TRBV5-4 to TRBJ2-5, with 7 bases identical to TRBD1. Per the germline V gene, CDR1 is SGHNT and CDR2 is YYREEE (reference sequence). The ends lost 6 bases at V and 3 bases at J; junction bases unmatched: 5. This CDR3 comprises 13 residues. CDR3 sequence (DNA): TGTGCCAGCACCTACGACAGGGAAGAGACCCAGTACTTC. This sequence encodes CASTYDREETQYF.

This clonotype appeared a few times. The rearrangement joins TRBV12-3 or TRBV12-4 to TRBJ1-1; 10 bases map to TRBD1. This CDR3 spans 13 amino acids. V shed 7 bases and J 3 bases; nucleotides not matched to a gene: 2. CDR3 nucleotides: TGTGCCAGCACCGGACAGGGGGACACTGAAGCTTTCTTT. Residues: CASTGQGDTEAFF.

This chain uses TRBV12-3 or TRBV12-4 with TRBJ1-1, with D hard to call. V was pared by 7 bases and J by 1 base, with 13 bases between. The CDR3 has 14 amino acids. This CDR3 reads CASTFSGSNTEAFF. The DNA of the CDR3 is TGTGCCAGCACCTTTTCTGGATCGAACACTGAAGCTTTCTTT.

The chain links TRBV28 to TRBJ2-7, with 7 bases identical to TRBD1. The V segment lost 3 bases and the J segment 5 bases; nucleotides outside the gene matches: 10. This CDR3 is built from 15 residues. CDR1 is MDHEN and CDR2 is SYDVKM in the germline V gene. CDR3 sequence reads: CASSFAGQVRNEQYF. CDR3 coding DNA: TGTGCCAGCAGTTTCGCTGGACAGGTCAGGAACGAGCAGTACTTC.

The sample holds a few counts of this clonotype. This chain links TRBV4-1 with TRBJ2-1; the D gene could be TRBD1 or TRBD2 (5 bases each). This CDR3 comprises 16 residues. The germline gives CDR1 MGHRA, CDR2 YSYEKL. V was pared by 0 bases and J by 5 bases, with 14 bases between. For the CDR3, the DNA is TGCGCCAGCAGCCAAGATGGGGGATCTAGTCACAATGAGCAGTTCTTC. Its translation is CASSQDGGSSHNEQFF.

At least ten counts were recorded for this clonotype. The V call is TRBV11-3, the J call TRBJ2-1; 10 nucleotides align to TRBD1. Germline CDR1 SGHNT, CDR2 YENEEA. The CDR3 length is 15 residues. V was pared by 5 bases and J by 7 bases, with 8 bases of the junction left unmatched. CDR3 sequence: CASSPRDRGMNEQFF. The CDR3 DNA follows: TGTGCCAGCAGCCCCCGGGACAGGGGAATGAATGAGCAGTTCTTC.

This clonotype occurred a few times. The chain couples TRBV3-1 to TRBJ2-6; D possibly corresponds to TRBD2 (5 bases). V was clipped by 3 bases and J by 2 bases, with 8 bases between them. The CDR3 is 15 amino acids. CDR1 is LGHDT and CDR2 is YNNKEL in the germline V gene (reference sequence). CDR3 DNA sequence: TGTGCCAGCAGCCAGGGAGTTGCTGGGGCCAACGTCCTGACTTTC. Its protein product is CASSQGVAGANVLTF. The full variable domain, with the rest looked up from reference TRBV3-1 and TRBJ2-6, is DTAVSQTPKYLVTQMGNDKSIKCEQNLGHDTMYWYKQDSKKFLKIMFSYNNKELIINETVPNRFSPKSPDKAHLNLHINSLELGDSAVYFCASSQGVAGANVLTFGAGSRLTVL.

This clonotype was detected a few times. CDR3 loop: CASSPAGEQFF. Written as DNA, the CDR3 is TGTGCCAGCAGCCCAGCTGGCGAGCAGTTCTTC. V and J are TRBV7-8 and TRBJ2-1; D gene ambiguous. V was trimmed by 5 bases and J by 10 bases, leaving 9 bases between them. This CDR3 region has 11 residues. CDR1 is SGHVS, CDR2 FQNEAQ, per germline. The full variable domain, with the rest looked up from reference TRBV7-8 and TRBJ2-1, is GAGVSQSPRYKVAKRGQDVALRCDPISGHVSLFWYQQALGQGPEFLTYFQNEAQLDKSGLPSDRFFAERPEGSVSTLKIQRTQQEDSAVYLCASSPAGEQFFGPGTRLTVL.

V is TRBV5-6 and J is TRBJ1-2; tentatively, D is TRBD1 (6 bases). Trimming cost V 2 bases and J 4 bases, with 12 bases left between them. The CDR3 length is 14 residues. The germline V gene has CDR1 SGHDT and CDR2 YYEEEE. CDR3 protein: CASSFRGGGYGYTF. The DNA for the CDR3 is TGTGCCAGCAGCTTCAGGGGCGGAGGCTATGGCTACACCTTC.

The chain has TRBV28 and TRBJ1-2; D call uncertain. The CDR3 runs to 12 residues. Germline V gives CDR1 MDHEN, CDR2 SYDVKM. Trimming shortened V by 10 bases and J by 6 bases, and 15 bases separated the two germline ends. The CDR3 region is CATNPTGDGYTF. The CDR3 DNA reads as TGTGCCACCAATCCAACTGGGGATGGCTACACCTTC.

This chain joins TRBV28 and TRBJ2-1, with a tentative D call TRBD2 (6 bases). Germline V gene sequence: CDR1 MDHEN, CDR2 SYDVKM. This CDR3 contains 12 residues. V dropped 1 base and J dropped 13 bases, with 11 bases sitting between them. In DNA form, the CDR3 reads TGTGCCAGCAGTTTATCCCAGGGAGGACAGTTCTTC. Its translation is CASSLSQGGQFF.

This clonotype showed up just a few times. The chain joins TRBV20-1 to TRBJ2-7; TRBD2 might be the D (6 bases). The CDR3 extends over 16 amino acids. Germline V CDR1 and CDR2: DFQATT, SNEGSKA (reference sequence). With 0 bases removed from V and 1 base from J, the gap between germline ends came to 16 bases. The CDR3 loop is CSARDGRRGLSYEQYF. The DNA for the CDR3 is TGCAGTGCTAGAGATGGTCGGCGGGGCTTATCCTACGAGCAGTACTTC.

This clonotype was observed a handful of times. This chain connects TRBV19 to TRBJ1-1, with D unresolved. The CDR3 has 10 amino acids. V was cut by 9 bases and J by 3 bases, with 5 bases left in between. Germline-derived CDR1 and CDR2 are LNHDA and SQIVND (reference sequence). CDR3 protein: CASIDTEAFF. For the CDR3, the DNA is TGTGCCAGCATTGACACTGAAGCTTTCTTT.